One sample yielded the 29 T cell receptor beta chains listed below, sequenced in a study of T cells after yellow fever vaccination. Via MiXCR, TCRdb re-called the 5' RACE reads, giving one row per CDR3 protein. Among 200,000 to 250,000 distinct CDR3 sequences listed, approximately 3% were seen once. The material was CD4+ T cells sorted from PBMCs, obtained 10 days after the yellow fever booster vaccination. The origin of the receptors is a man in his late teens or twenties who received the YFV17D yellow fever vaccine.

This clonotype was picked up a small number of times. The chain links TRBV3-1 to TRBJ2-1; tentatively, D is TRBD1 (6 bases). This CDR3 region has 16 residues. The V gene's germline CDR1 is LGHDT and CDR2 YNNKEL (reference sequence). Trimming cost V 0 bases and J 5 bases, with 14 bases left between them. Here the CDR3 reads CASSQDPGVKNNEQFF. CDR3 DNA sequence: TGTGCCAGCAGCCAAGATCCAGGGGTCAAAAACAATGAGCAGTTCTTC.

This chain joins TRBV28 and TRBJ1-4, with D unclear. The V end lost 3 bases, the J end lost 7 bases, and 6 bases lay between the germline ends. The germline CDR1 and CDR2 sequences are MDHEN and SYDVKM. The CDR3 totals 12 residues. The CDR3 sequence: CASSFRREKLFF. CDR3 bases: TGTGCCAGCAGTTTCCGGCGTGAAAAACTGTTTTTT. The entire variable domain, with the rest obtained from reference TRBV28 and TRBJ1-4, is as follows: DVKVTQSSRYLVKRTGEKVFLECVQDMDHENMFWYRQDPGLGLRLIYFSYDVKMKEKGDIPEGYSVSREKKERFSLILESASTNQTSMYLCASSFRREKLFFGSGTQLSVL.

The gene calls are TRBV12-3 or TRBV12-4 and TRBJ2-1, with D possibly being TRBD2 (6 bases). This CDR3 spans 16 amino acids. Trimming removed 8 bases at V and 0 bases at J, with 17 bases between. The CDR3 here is CASGMAGRSSYNEQFF. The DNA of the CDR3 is TGTGCCAGCGGTATGGCGGGGAGGAGCTCCTACAATGAGCAGTTCTTC.

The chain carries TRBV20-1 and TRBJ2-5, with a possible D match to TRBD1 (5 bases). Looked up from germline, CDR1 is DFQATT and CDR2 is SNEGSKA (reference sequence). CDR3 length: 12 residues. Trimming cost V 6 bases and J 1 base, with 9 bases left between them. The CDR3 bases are TGCAGTGCACTAAGGGGCCAAGAGACCCAGTACTTC. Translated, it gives CSALRGQETQYF.

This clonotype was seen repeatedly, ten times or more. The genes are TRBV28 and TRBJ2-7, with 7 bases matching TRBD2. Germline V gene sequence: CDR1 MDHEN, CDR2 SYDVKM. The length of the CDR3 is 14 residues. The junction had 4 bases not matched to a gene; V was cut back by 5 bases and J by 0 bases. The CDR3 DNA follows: TGTGCCAGCAGTAGGGAGGGGTACTCCTACGAGCAGTACGTC. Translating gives CASSREGYSYEQYV.

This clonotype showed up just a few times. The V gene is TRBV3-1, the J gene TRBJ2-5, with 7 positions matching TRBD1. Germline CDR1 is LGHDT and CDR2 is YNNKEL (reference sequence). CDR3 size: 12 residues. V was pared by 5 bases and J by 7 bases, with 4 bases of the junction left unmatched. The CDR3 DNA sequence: TGTGCCAGCAGCGACAGGGAAGGGACCCAGTACTTC. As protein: CASSDREGTQYF.

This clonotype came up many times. This CDR3 is CSARDLFPHQPQHF. The CDR3 DNA follows: TGCAGTGCTAGGGACCTCTTCCCTCATCAGCCCCAGCATTTT. J is TRBJ1-5 and V is TRBV20-1; no firm D call. There are 14 residues in the CDR3. Germline CDR1 and CDR2: DFQATT and SNEGSKA (reference sequence). Trimming took 3 bases from V and 5 from J, leaving 14 bases between them.

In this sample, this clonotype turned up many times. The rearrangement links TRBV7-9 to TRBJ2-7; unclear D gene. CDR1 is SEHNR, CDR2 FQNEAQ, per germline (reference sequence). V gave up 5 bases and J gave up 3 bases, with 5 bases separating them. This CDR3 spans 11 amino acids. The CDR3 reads CASSRLYEQYF. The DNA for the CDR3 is TGTGCCAGCAGCCGGCTCTACGAGCAGTACTTC.

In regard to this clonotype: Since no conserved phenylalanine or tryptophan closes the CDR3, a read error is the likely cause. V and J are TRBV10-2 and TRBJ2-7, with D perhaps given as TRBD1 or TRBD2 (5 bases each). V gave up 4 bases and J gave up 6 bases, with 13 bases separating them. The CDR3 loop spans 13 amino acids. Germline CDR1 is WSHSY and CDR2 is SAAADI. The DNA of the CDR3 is TGCGCCAGCAGTGTTGAAAGGGGACGCGAGCAGTACTAC. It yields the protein CASSVERGREQYY.

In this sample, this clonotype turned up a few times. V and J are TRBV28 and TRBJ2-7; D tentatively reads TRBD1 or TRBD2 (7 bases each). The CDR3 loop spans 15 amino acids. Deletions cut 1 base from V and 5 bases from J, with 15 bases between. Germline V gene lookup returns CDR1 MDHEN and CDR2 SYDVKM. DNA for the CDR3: TGTGCCAGCAGTTTATACCGCAGGGGGAGGGACGAGCAGTACGTC. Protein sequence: CASSLYRRGRDEQYV.

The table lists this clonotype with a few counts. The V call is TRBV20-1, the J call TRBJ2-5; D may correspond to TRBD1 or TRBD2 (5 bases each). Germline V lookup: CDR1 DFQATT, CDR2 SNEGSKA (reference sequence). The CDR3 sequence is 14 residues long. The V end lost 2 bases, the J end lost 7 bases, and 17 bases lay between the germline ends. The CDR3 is CSARPRDRYGTQYF. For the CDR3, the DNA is TGCAGTGCTAGACCCCGGGACCGCTACGGGACCCAGTACTTC.

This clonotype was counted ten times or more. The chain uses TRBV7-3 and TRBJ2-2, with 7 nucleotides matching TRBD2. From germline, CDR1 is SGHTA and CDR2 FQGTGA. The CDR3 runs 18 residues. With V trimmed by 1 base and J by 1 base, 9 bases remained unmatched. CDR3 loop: CASSLRSTAGMNTGELFF. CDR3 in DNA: TGTGCCAGCAGCTTAAGGAGTACAGCGGGGATGAACACCGGGGAGCTGTTTTTT. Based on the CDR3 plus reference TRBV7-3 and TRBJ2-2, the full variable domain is GAGVSQTPSNKVTEKGKYVELRCDPISGHTALYWYRQSLGQGPEFLIYFQGTGAADDSGLPNDRFFAVRPEGSVSTLKIQRTERGDSAVYLCASSLRSTAGMNTGELFFGEGSRLTVL.

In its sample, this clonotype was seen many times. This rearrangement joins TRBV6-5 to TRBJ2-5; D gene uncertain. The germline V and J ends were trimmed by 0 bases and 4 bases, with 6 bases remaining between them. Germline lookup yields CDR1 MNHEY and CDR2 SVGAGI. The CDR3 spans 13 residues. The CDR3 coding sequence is TGTGCCAGCAGTTACTCCTGGAGAGAGACCCAGTACTTC. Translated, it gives CASSYSWRETQYF.

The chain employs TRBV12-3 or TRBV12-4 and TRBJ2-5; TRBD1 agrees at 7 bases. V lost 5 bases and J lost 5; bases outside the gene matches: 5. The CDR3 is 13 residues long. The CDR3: CASSTGDEETQYF. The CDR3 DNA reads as TGTGCCAGCAGTACAGGGGACGAGGAGACCCAGTACTTC.

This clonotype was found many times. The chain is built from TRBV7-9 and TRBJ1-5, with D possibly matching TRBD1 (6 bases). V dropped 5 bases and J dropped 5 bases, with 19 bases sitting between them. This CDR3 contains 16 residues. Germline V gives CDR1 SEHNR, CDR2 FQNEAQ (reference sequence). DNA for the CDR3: TGTGCCAGCAGCCCCATCGGAGGCCAGGGGTATCAGCCCCAGCATTTT. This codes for CASSPIGGQGYQPQHF.

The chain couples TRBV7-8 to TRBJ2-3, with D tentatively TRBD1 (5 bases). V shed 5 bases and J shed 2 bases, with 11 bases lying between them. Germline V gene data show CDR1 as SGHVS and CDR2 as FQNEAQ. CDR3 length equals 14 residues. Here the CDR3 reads CASSLQEFTDTQYF. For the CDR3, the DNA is TGTGCCAGCAGCCTACAGGAGTTCACAGATACGCAGTATTTT.

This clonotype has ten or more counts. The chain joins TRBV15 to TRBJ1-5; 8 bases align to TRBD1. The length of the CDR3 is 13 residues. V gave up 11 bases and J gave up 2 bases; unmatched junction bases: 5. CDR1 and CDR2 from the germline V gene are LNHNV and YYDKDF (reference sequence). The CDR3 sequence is CAPMTGGNQPQHF. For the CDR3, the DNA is TGTGCCCCAATGACAGGGGGCAATCAGCCCCAGCATTTT.

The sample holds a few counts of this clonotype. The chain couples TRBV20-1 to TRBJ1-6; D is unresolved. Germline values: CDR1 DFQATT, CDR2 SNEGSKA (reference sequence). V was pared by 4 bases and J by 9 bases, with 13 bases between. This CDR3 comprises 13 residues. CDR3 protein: CSAISTSGSPLHF. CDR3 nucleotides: TGCAGTGCTATAAGTACGTCCGGTTCACCCCTCCACTTT.

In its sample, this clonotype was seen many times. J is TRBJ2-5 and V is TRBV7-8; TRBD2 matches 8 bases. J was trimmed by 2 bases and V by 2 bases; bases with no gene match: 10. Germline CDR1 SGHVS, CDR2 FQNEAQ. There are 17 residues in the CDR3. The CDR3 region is CASSLWALAVNQETQYF. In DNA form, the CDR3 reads TGTGCCAGCAGCTTATGGGCACTAGCGGTAAATCAAGAGACCCAGTACTTC.

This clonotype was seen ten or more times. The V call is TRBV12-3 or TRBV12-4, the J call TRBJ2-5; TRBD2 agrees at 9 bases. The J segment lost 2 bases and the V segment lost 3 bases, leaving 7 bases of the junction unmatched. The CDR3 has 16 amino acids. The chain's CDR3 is CASSFSPAGGQETQYF. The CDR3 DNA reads TGTGCCAGCAGTTTCTCACCAGCGGGGGGTCAAGAGACCCAGTACTTC.

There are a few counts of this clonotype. The CDR3 DNA is TGTGCCATCAGTGAGTCTCGCAGGTCAAAAACTAACTATGGCTACACCTTC. Translation: CAISESRRSKTNYGYTF. The chain couples TRBV10-3 to TRBJ1-2; D not resolved. The ends were cut back, 0 bases at V and 0 bases at J, with 14 bases in the middle. Germline V gene sequence: CDR1 ENHRY, CDR2 SYGVKD. The CDR3 is 17 residues long.

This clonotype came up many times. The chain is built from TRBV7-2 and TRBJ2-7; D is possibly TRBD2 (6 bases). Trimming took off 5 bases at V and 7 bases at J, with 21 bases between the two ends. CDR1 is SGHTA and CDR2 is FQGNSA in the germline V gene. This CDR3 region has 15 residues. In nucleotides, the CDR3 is TGTGCCAGCAGCAAGCAGGGACTTGGCTTTGGGGAGCAGTACTTC. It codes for CASSKQGLGFGEQYF. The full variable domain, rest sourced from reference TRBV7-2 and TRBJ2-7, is GAGVSQSPSNKVTEKGKDVELRCDPISGHTALYWYRQSLGQGLEFLIYFQGNSAPDKSGLPSDRFSAERTGGSVSTLTIQRTQQEDSAVYLCASSKQGLGFGEQYFGPGTRLTVT.

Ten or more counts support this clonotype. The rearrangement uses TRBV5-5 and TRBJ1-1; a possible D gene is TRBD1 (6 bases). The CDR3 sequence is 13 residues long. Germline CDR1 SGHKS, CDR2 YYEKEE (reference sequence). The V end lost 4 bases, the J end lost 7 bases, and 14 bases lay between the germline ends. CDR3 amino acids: CASSRMGAIEAFF. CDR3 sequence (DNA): TGTGCCAGCAGCAGGATGGGGGCTATTGAAGCTTTCTTT.

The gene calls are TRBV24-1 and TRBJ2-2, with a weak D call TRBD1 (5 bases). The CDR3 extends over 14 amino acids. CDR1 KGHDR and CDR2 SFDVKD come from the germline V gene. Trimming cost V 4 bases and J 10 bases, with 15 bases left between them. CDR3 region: CATSEAGAREELFF. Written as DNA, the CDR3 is TGTGCCACCAGTGAGGCTGGGGCCCGAGAGGAGCTGTTTTTT.

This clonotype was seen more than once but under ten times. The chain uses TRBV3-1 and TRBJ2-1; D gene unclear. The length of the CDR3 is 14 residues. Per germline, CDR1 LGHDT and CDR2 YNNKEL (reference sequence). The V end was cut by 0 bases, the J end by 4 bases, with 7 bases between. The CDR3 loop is CASSQDPRYNEQFF. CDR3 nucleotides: TGTGCCAGCAGCCAAGATCCTCGGTACAATGAGCAGTTCTTC.

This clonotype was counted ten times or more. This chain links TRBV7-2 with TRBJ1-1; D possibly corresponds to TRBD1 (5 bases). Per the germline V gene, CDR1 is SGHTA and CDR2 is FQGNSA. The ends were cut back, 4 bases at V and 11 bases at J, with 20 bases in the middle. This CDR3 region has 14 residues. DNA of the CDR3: TGTGCCAGCAGCTGGGGGGGGTCAGGGAGGCACGCTTTCTTT. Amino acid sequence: CASSWGGSGRHAFF.

The CDR3 loop reads CAWSVLGSGGAADTQYF. The CDR3 DNA reads as TGTGCCTGGAGTGTACTGGGGAGCGGGGGGGCGGCAGATACGCAGTATTTT. This rearrangement joins TRBV30 to TRBJ2-3, with TRBD2 matching 10 bases. CDR3 size: 17 residues. The germline V gene encodes CDR1 GTSNPN and CDR2 SVGIG (reference sequence). Losses at the gene ends were 0 bases for V and 4 bases for J; bases not matched to a gene: 10.

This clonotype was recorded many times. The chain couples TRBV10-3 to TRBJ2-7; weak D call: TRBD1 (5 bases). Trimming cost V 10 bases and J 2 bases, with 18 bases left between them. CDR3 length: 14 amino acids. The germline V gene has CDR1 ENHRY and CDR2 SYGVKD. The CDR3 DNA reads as TGTGCCACCGGCCAGACAGCTCTGACCTACGAGCAGTACGTC. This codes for CATGQTALTYEQYV.

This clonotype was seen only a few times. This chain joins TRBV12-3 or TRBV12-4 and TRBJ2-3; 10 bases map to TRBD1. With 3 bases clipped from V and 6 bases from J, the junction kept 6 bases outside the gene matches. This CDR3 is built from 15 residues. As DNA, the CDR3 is TGTGCCAGCAGTTTGAGACAGGGGGCCGGGGATACGCAGTATTTT. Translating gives CASSLRQGAGDTQYF.